Below, 9 T cell receptor beta chains from the same sample are listed, as sequenced in a study of shared clonotypes between healthy human individuals. Some clones are missing from TCRdb's copy, which holds only in-frame ones; the method was immunoSEQ multiplex PCR. Of fewer than 150,000 clones in the sample, about 63% were seen once. Material: memory CD8+ T cells sorted from blood. Regarding subset: CD45RO+ cells pooled with CCR7-negative TemRA cells. The receptors originated from a woman aged 25 to 39 in good health.

The genes are TRBV6-6 and TRBJ2-1; possible D gene TRBD2, 6 bases. V lost 11 bases and J lost 7, with 12 bases in between. Looked up from germline, CDR1 is MNHNY and CDR2 is SVGAGI (reference sequence). CDR3 length equals 11 residues. DNA for the CDR3: TGTGCCGTACAGGCGGGGAATGAGCAGTTCTTC. Protein sequence: CAVQAGNEQFF.

V and J are TRBV27 and TRBJ1-2; the D is unclear. The germline V gene encodes CDR1 MNHEY and CDR2 SMNVEV (reference sequence). The CDR3 covers 13 residues. Trimming removed 4 bases at V and 4 bases at J, with 10 bases between. In DNA form, the CDR3 reads TGTGCCAGCAGTTCGACCAAAGGCTATGGCTACACCTTC. Translated: CASSSTKGYGYTF.

V usage is TRBV9 and J usage is TRBJ2-7; 7 bases agree with TRBD2. CDR1 is SGDLS, CDR2 YYNGEE, per germline. CDR3 length: 12 amino acids. Germline trimming cut 3 bases from V and 4 bases from J; bases unmatched to any gene: 1. CDR3 DNA sequence: TGTGCCAGCAGCGGTAGCGGGTACGAGCAGTACTTC. This encodes CASSGSGYEQYF.

This clone is a singleton in its sample. The chain is built from TRBV18 and TRBJ2-1; TRBD1 matches at 11 bases. Germline loops: CDR1 KGHSH, CDR2 LQKENI. CDR3 length equals 17 residues. Losses at the gene ends were 8 bases for V and 1 base for J; bases not matched to a gene: 10. CDR3 nucleotides: TGTGCCAGCACAAGACCGGACAGGGGGCGATCCTACAATGAGCAGTTCTTC. Translating it yields CASTRPDRGRSYNEQFF.

This rearrangement joins TRBV19 to TRBJ2-5; no clear D. Germline CDR1 reads LNHDA; CDR2 reads SQIVND (reference sequence). The CDR3 extends over 13 amino acids. V dropped 3 bases and J dropped 2 bases, with 7 bases sitting between them. The chain's CDR3 is CASSMLDQETQYF. The CDR3 DNA reads TGTGCCAGTAGTATGCTAGATCAAGAGACCCAGTACTTC.

J is TRBJ1-2 and V is TRBV29-1; D uncertain. V lost 3 bases and J lost 4, with 12 bases in between. CDR1 SQVTM and CDR2 ANQGSEA come from the germline V gene. The CDR3 has 13 amino acids. The CDR3 coding sequence is TGCAGCGTTGATGCCGGGCCCCTCTATGGCTACACCTTC. Protein product: CSVDAGPLYGYTF. Supplemented by reference TRBV29-1 and TRBJ1-2, the full variable domain reads SAVISQKPSRDICQRGTSLTIQCQVDSQVTMMFWYRQQPGQSLTLIATANQGSEATYESGFVIDKFPISRPNLTFSTLTVSNMSPEDSSIYLCSVDAGPLYGYTFGSGTRLTVV.

This clone was seen only once. The rearrangement links TRBV13 to TRBJ2-1; 11 bases align to TRBD2. The CDR3 contains 15 residues. V trimming: 6 bases; J trimming: 5 bases; junction bases outside the gene matches: 6. From germline, CDR1 is PRHDT and CDR2 FYEKMQ (reference sequence). This chain's CDR3 is CASRDSGRENNEQFF. The CDR3 DNA reads TGTGCCAGCAGAGATAGCGGGAGGGAGAACAATGAGCAGTTCTTC.

In its sample, this clone was seen a few times. This chain links TRBV11-2 with TRBJ2-1, with a tentative D call TRBD2 (5 bases). The V and J ends lost 5 bases and 2 bases respectively, with 19 bases between them. Germline V gives CDR1 SGHAT, CDR2 FQNNGV. This CDR3 has 17 amino acids. CDR3 amino acids: CASSQDHASSPYNEQFF. The CDR3 DNA reads as TGTGCCAGCAGCCAAGATCATGCTAGCAGCCCCTACAATGAGCAGTTCTTC.

Ten or more counts support this clone. This same CDR3 is encoded by further DNA sequences in the sample. The rearrangement uses TRBV4-2 and TRBJ1-1; a weak D match, TRBD1 (6 bases). The CDR3 sequence is 14 residues long. CDR1 is LGHNA, CDR2 YNFKEQ, per germline. The V end was cut by 2 bases, the J end by 1 base, with 8 bases between. CDR3 coding DNA: TGTGCCAGCAGCCAAAACAGGGAGAACACTGAAGCTTTCTTT. This encodes CASSQNRENTEAFF.